The next 5 T cell receptor beta chains were all read from a single sample in a study of PD-L1 blockade in urothelial cancer. The table came from immunoSEQ multiplex PCR; TCRdb's copy has only in-frame clones and leaves some out. The data show more than 45,000 clones, with approximately 83% seen just once and roughly 17% held by the top ten. Specimen: PBMCs, collected around atezolizumab (anti-PD-L1) treatment. These receptors were collected from a man between 60 and 75 years old with urothelial cancer.

The chain combines TRBV5-6 with TRBJ1-1; TRBD1 is a possible D gene (6 bases). Germline loops: CDR1 SGHDT, CDR2 YYEEEE. CDR3 length: 14 amino acids. Deletions cut 3 bases from V and 4 bases from J, with 13 bases between. The CDR3 loop reads CASSSIGGITEAFF. The CDR3 region has the DNA TGTGCCAGCAGCTCTATAGGGGGTATCACTGAAGCTTTCTTT. Drawing the rest from reference TRBV5-6 and TRBJ1-1, the complete variable domain is DAGVTQSPTHLIKTRGQQVTLRCSPKSGHDTVSWYQQALGQGPQFIFQYYEEEERQRGNFPDRFSGHQFPNYSSELNVNALLLGDSALYLCASSSIGGITEAFFGQGTRLTVV.

V and J are TRBV11-2 and TRBJ1-2; 7 bases line up with TRBD1. V was pared by 6 bases and J by 4 bases, with 11 bases of the junction left unmatched. Germline values: CDR1 SGHAT, CDR2 FQNNGV. This CDR3 is 15 amino acids long. The CDR3 is CASSLERGGSYGYTF. CDR3 DNA sequence: TGTGCCAGCAGTCTGGAACGAGGGGGCTCCTATGGCTACACCTTC.

The V and J genes are TRBV5-6 and TRBJ1-4; TRBD1 might be the D (5 bases). The V gene's germline CDR1 is SGHDT and CDR2 YYEEEE. This CDR3 comprises 16 residues. Between the trimmed V and J ends, which lost 2 bases and 8 bases, there was a span of 19 bases. CDR3 region: CASSFNTAGTREKLFF. For the CDR3, the DNA is TGTGCCAGCAGCTTTAATACGGCAGGGACTAGAGAAAAACTGTTTTTT.

The chain employs TRBV7-9 and TRBJ2-7; 10 nucleotides match TRBD1. Germline assignment: CDR1 SEHNR and CDR2 FQNEAQ (reference sequence). This CDR3 has 14 amino acids. V shed 5 bases, J shed 6 bases, and the junction held 7 bases outside the gene matches. The CDR3 bases are TGTGCCAGCAGCACAGGGACAGGGGTGGGCGAGCAGTACTTC. It yields the protein CASSTGTGVGEQYF. Supplemented by reference TRBV7-9 and TRBJ2-7, the full variable domain reads DTGVSQNPRHKITKRGQNVTFRCDPISEHNRLYWYRQTLGQGPEFLTYFQNEAQLEKSRLLSDRFSAERPKGSFSTLEIQRTEQGDSAMYLCASSTGTGVGEQYFGPGTRLTVT.

The chain employs TRBV27 and TRBJ1-5; D unresolved. The CDR3 has 13 residues. In germline, CDR1 is MNHEY, CDR2 SMNVEV (reference sequence). Trimming left V 1 base short and J 5 bases short, with 6 bases between. CDR3 bases: TGTGCCAGCAGTTTATACATTGATCAGCCCCAGCATTTT. Translation gives CASSLYIDQPQHF.